The sample holds a few counts of the clone carrying this T cell receptor beta chain. V lost 0 bases and J 1 base, leaving 13 bases between the germline ends. Germline V gene lookup returns CDR1 SGDLS and CDR2 YYNGEE. This CDR3 has 17 residues. The data were obtained in a study of blood T cell repertoires in COVID-19. Study background: Donors in the United States, Italy and Spain gave samples during acute or convalescent COVID-19. PBMCs, B-cell-depleted T cells, or T cells were the source of the cDNA or gDNA that made up the material.

The authors' processing: Amplification with reference gene primers provided the estimates of nucleated cell counts. Sequencing was performed with immunoSEQ multiplex PCR; in TCRdb, only in-frame clones are kept and a portion is missing. Clonal size and the V and J genes are those of that table, whereas D and trimming came from the DNA. This table holds 190,000 or so clones, around nine tenths found once. The chain carries TRBV9 and TRBJ2-2; TRBD2 might be the D (6 bases). Specimen: peripheral blood. This sequence originates from a man aged 60 to 69 who had recovered from COVID-19. CDR3 sequence: CASSVASSGWNTGELFF. The DNA for the CDR3 is TGTGCCAGCAGCGTAGCGTCGAGCGGGTGGAACACCGGGGAGCTGTTTTTT. The whole variable domain, remainder taken from reference TRBV9 and TRBJ2-2, is DSGVTQTPKHLITATGQRVTLRCSPRSGDLSVYWYQQSLDQGLQFLIQYYNGEERAKGNILERFSAQQFPDLHSELNLSSLELGDSALYFCASSVASSGWNTGELFFGEGSRLTVL.